The clone carrying this T cell receptor (beta chain) was seen only a few times. The antigen is unknown. These data belong to a study of Graves' ophthalmopathy and Graves' hyperthyroidism. Regarding the study as a whole: For predicting ophthalmopathy progression, the model had approximately 70% sensitivity and 72.22% specificity. The blood repertoire also included most expanded thyroid clonotypes above 0.001 frequency.

CDR3 length equals 14 residues. The V gene lost 4 bases and the J gene lost 2 bases, with 12 bases spanning the gap. CDR1 and CDR2 from the germline V gene are SNHLY and FYNNEI. The sequenced template was RNA, covering the TCR beta CDR3 region. The workflow started with a first-round RT-PCR run with HTBI primers and then moved on to a second-round multiplex PCR. TCRdb redid the calling of the multiplex PCR reads with MiXCR, one entry per CDR3 protein. Of about 220,000 distinct CDR3 sequences detected, roughly 21% appear once; the ten largest clones hold approximately 40%. The chain employs TRBV2 and TRBJ2-7, with D possibly TRBD1 on 5 matching bases. This clonotype was obtained from a woman aged 50 to 60 with Graves' ophthalmopathy. Sequenced sample: peripheral blood. CDR3 bases: TGTGCCAGCAGTGCTTTGGCAGGGCCCTACGAGCAGTACTTC. This encodes CASSALAGPYEQYF.